This T cell receptor beta chain was retrieved from a study of blood T cell repertoires in COVID-19. This CDR3 spans 13 amino acids. Germline CDR1 and CDR2: LNHDA and SQIVND (reference sequence). V dropped 4 bases and J dropped 8 bases, with 14 bases sitting between them. TCRdb keeps only in-frame clones here, not all; method: immunoSEQ multiplex PCR. This table holds about 250,000 clones, around 90% found once. This chain uses TRBV19 with TRBJ1-1; possibly TRBD1 for D (5 bases). Sequencing was carried out using peripheral blood. The TCR sequence derives from a man younger than 35 with active or convalescent COVID-19. The CDR3, as DNA: TGTGCCAGTAGTAGGCGCGATGGGGGGGAAGCTTTCTTT. Translated, it gives CASSRRDGGEAFF.